The 14 T cell receptor beta chains given below trace back to one sample, sequenced in a study of blood T cell repertoires in COVID-19. The data were produced by immunoSEQ multiplex PCR, yet TCRdb's version contains in-frame clones alone and is incomplete. The sample includes approximately 50,000 clones, 85% to 90% seen only once; the top ten take approximately 15%. Input material: peripheral blood. These receptors were obtained from a human donor in a cohort sampled during active COVID-19.

The chain has TRBV5-1 and TRBJ2-1; 14 bases are a match to TRBD2. In germline, CDR1 is SGHRS, CDR2 YFSETQ. V shed 0 bases and J 9 bases; nucleotides not matched to a gene: 5. The CDR3 length is 16 residues. CDR3 protein: CASSLGTSGRSSEQFF. In nucleotides, the CDR3 is TGCGCCAGCAGCTTGGGGACTAGCGGGAGGTCTAGTGAGCAGTTCTTC.

V and J are TRBV7-9 and TRBJ2-1; 7 bases fit TRBD2. There are 15 residues in the CDR3. Germline CDR1 is SEHNR and CDR2 is FQNEAQ (reference sequence). V was clipped by 1 base and J by 7 bases; unmatched bases: 7. The chain's CDR3 is CASSLGAGSENEQFF. The CDR3 region has the DNA TGTGCCAGCAGCTTAGGAGCGGGGTCAGAGAATGAGCAGTTCTTC.

V and J are TRBV10-3 and TRBJ2-5; no definite D call. Germline CDR1 reads ENHRY; CDR2 reads SYGVKD. The CDR3 runs to 12 residues. Trimming shortened V by 4 bases and J by 5 bases, and 8 bases separated the two germline ends. The CDR3: CAISGSGETQYF. CDR3 DNA sequence: TGTGCCATCAGTGGATCCGGGGAGACCCAGTACTTC.

The chain couples TRBV27 to TRBJ1-2, with D unresolved. Trimming left V 5 bases short and J 3 bases short, with 16 bases between. The germline V gene has CDR1 MNHEY and CDR2 SMNVEV (reference sequence). This CDR3 is 15 amino acids long. As DNA, the CDR3 is TGTGCCAGCAGTCCCCCCCCTCGAGCGGACTATGGCTACACCTTC. Protein product: CASSPPPRADYGYTF.

This clone has only a few counts. This rearrangement joins TRBV6-6 to TRBJ2-7; D is possibly TRBD1 (5 bases). The V end lost 2 bases, the J end lost 4 bases, and 9 bases lay between the germline ends. The CDR3 length is 13 residues. Germline V gene data show CDR1 as MNHNY and CDR2 as SVGAGI (reference sequence). As DNA, the CDR3 is TGTGCCAGCAGTTACCGGACACCGTACGAGCAGTACTTC. As protein: CASSYRTPYEQYF.

The rearrangement uses TRBV3-1 (or the pseudogene TRBV3-2) and TRBJ1-2; 7 bases line up with TRBD1. CDR1 LGHDT and CDR2 YNNKEL come from the germline V gene (reference sequence). The CDR3 contains 14 residues. Germline trimming cut 3 bases from V and 7 bases from J; bases unmatched to any gene: 8. The CDR3 DNA follows: TGTGCCAGCAGCCATAGAGACAGGGCCCGTGGCTACACCTTC. Its protein is CASSHRDRARGYTF.

This chain joins TRBV5-4 and TRBJ2-4, with 7 bases aligning to TRBD2. This CDR3 has 17 residues. Germline V gene data show CDR1 as SGHNT and CDR2 as YYREEE (reference sequence). J gave up 6 bases and V 7 bases, and 19 bases lay outside the gene matches. The CDR3 DNA reads as TGTGCCAGCCTCCCGACGGGGGAGGGTAGAAGGGGAAACATTCAGTACTTC. It encodes CASLPTGEGRRGNIQYF.

V usage is TRBV6-5 and J usage is TRBJ2-7, with a weak D call TRBD1 (6 bases). CDR1 and CDR2 (germline): MNHEY, SVGAGI. Between the trimmed V and J ends, which lost 0 bases and 4 bases, there was a span of 16 bases. This CDR3 spans 16 amino acids. The CDR3: CASSYSMPVQGYEQYF. CDR3 sequence (DNA): TGTGCCAGCAGTTACTCGATGCCAGTCCAGGGGTACGAGCAGTACTTC.

The chain is built from TRBV7-3 and TRBJ2-2; 8 bases map to TRBD1. The CDR3 is 17 residues long. V lost 4 bases to trimming and J lost 1 base; unmatched junction nucleotides: 8. Per germline, CDR1 SGHTA and CDR2 FQGTGA. For the CDR3, the DNA is TGTGCCAGCAGCTCCAAAGCCGGGACAGGGAACACCGGGGAGCTGTTTTTT. Translation gives CASSSKAGTGNTGELFF.

The chain links TRBV11-3 to TRBJ2-2, with TRBD1 identical over 10 bases. The CDR3 is 15 amino acids. Unmatched junction bases numbered 6, after V lost 5 bases and J lost 6 bases. CDR1 and CDR2 (germline): SGHNT, YENEEA. The CDR3 loop reads CASSAGQGSPGELFF. The CDR3 DNA is TGTGCCAGCAGCGCGGGACAGGGGTCCCCCGGGGAGCTGTTTTTT.

The chain recombines TRBV7-8 with TRBJ2-2; 8 bases are shared with TRBD2. V lost 5 bases to trimming and J lost 6 bases; unmatched junction nucleotides: 14. Germline loops: CDR1 SGHVS, CDR2 FQNEAQ. The CDR3 is 17 residues long. The CDR3 reads CASSRRSVAGFSGELFF. CDR3 nucleotides: TGTGCCAGCAGCCGAAGGTCGGTAGCGGGATTTTCCGGGGAGCTGTTTTTT.

J is TRBJ1-2 and V is TRBV4-2; D is perhaps TRBD1 (6 bases). In germline, CDR1 is LGHNA, CDR2 YNFKEQ. This CDR3 is built from 15 residues. Between the trimmed V and J ends, which lost 3 bases and 6 bases, there was a span of 17 bases. The CDR3 sequence is CASSQTLQGSDGYTF. The CDR3 DNA follows: TGTGCCAGCAGCCAGACCTTACAGGGCTCGGATGGCTACACCTTC.

The rearrangement joins TRBV3-1 (or the pseudogene TRBV3-2) to TRBJ2-5, with D possibly TRBD2 on 5 matching bases. This CDR3 has 13 amino acids. The V gene's germline CDR1 is LGHDT and CDR2 YNNKEL (reference sequence). The V gene lost 5 bases and the J gene lost 5 bases, with 12 bases spanning the gap. The CDR3 protein is CASSSRGGETQYF. The CDR3 DNA is TGTGCCAGCAGCTCCCGGGGTGGTGAGACCCAGTACTTC.

The chain links TRBV18 to TRBJ1-2, with TRBD1 identical over 11 bases. J was trimmed by 2 bases and V by 0 bases; bases with no gene match: 2. CDR3 length: 16 amino acids. CDR1 is KGHSH, CDR2 LQKENI, per germline. The CDR3 loop reads CASSPPGQGANYGYTF. In DNA, the CDR3 is TGTGCCAGCTCACCACCCGGACAGGGGGCGAACTATGGCTACACCTTC.